The clone carrying this TCR beta chain occurred once. The CDR3 is 17 amino acids. The V gene's germline CDR1 is SGDLS and CDR2 YYNGEE. The V gene lost 0 bases and the J gene lost 1 base, with 11 bases spanning the gap. The data derive from a study of OX40 agonist ivuxolimab in advanced cancers. Sequencing was performed with immunoSEQ multiplex PCR; in TCRdb, only in-frame clones are kept and a portion is missing. The sample shows fewer than 85,000 clones, 84% of them seen only once. This clonotype was obtained from an adult with an advanced solid tumor such as melanoma, head and neck, liver or kidney cancer. The chain joins TRBV9 to TRBJ1-6; possible D gene TRBD1, 5 bases. Sequenced material: CD4+ or CD8+ T cells sorted from blood, taken in a trial of the OX40 agonist ivuxolimab. DNA of the CDR3: TGTGCCAGCAGCGTAGAGGGGCTCGCATCCTATAATTCACCCCTCCACTTT. This gives the protein CASSVEGLASYNSPLHF.